What follows describes a single T cell receptor beta chain. These data come from a study of shared clonotypes between healthy human individuals. Here immunoSEQ multiplex PCR was the method, and the copy in TCRdb shows in-frame clones only, minus some. Of more than 400,000 clones listed, 90% to 97% are singletons. This CDR3 has 13 amino acids. Trimming cost V 4 bases and J 10 bases, with 15 bases left between them. Germline V gene lookup returns CDR1 SGHRS and CDR2 YFSETQ. The sample consisted of naive CD4+ T cells sorted from blood. Subset denoted: CD45RA+ positively selected. The chain combines TRBV5-1 with TRBJ2-1; D unresolved. The origin of this receptor is a woman aged 25 to 39 in good health. DNA of the CDR3: TGCGCCAGCAGCCGTTCCGTCGGCCGCGAGCAGTTCTTC. It translates to CASSRSVGREQFF.